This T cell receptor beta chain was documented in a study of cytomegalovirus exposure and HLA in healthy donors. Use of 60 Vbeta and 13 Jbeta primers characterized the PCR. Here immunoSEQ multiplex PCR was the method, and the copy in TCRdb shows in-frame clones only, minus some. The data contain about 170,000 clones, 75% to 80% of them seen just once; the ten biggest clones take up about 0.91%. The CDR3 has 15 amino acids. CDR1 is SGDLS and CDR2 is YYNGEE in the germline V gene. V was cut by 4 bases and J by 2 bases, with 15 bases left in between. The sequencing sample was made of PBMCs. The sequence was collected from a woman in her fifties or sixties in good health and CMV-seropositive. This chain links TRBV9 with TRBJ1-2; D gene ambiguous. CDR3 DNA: TGTGCCAGCAGCCCCATGTCGCAAGCCAACTATGGCTACACCTTC. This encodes CASSPMSQANYGYTF.